These T cell receptor beta chains were read from a single sample in a study of a mutant IDH1 vaccine in newly diagnosed glioma. Produced via immunoSEQ multiplex PCR; TCRdb's table is partial and in-frame only. The sample consists of under 60,000 clones, 70% to 80% of them appearing once. Which antigens these TCRs recognize remains unknown. Sequenced material: PBMCs, taken from a glioma patient whose treatment included an IDH1 peptide vaccine. These receptors came from a man aged 35-49 years with glioma. Each CDR3 is given with its conserved first and last residue. Fields, in order: J gene, D gene, V gene, clone size, CDR3 DNA, CDR3 protein. A D gene is named only where the DNA matches it firmly. The size field is filled for only some rows; it gives once, few, many or a size class.

>TRBJ1-1|.|TRBV18|few
TGTGCCAGCTCACCACCGGCAGGGACTAACACTGAAGCTTTCTTT
CASSPPAGTNTEAFF
>TRBJ1-1|.|TRBV5-8|.
TGTGCCAGCAACCTTGGAAGGTATACGAACACTGAAGCTTTCTTT
CASNLGRYTNTEAFF
>TRBJ1-5|TRBD1|TRBV19|.
TGTGCCAGTAATGCCGGACAGGGCGCCTGGGGGCCCCAGCATTTT
CASNAGQGAWGPQHF
>TRBJ1-1|.|TRBV11-3|once
TGTGCCAGCAGCTTTGATCGGCGGAAGGTTATGAACACTGAAGCTTTCTTT
CASSFDRRKVMNTEAFF
>TRBJ2-5|.|TRBV9|.
TGTGCCAGCAGCGTAGCCCCCCAAGAGACCCAGTACTTC
CASSVAPQETQYF
>TRBJ2-3|.|TRBV10-3|.
TGTGCCATCAGTGACCTAAACACAGATACGCAGTATTTT
CAISDLNTDTQYF
>TRBJ2-6|TRBD1|TRBV30|.
TGTGCCGGACAGGGGACGTGGGCCAACGTCCTGACTTTC
CAGQGTWANVLTF
>TRBJ2-1|.|TRBV11-2|.
TGTGCCAGCAGCTTAGCTGCGGGCCGCCCGAATGAGCAGTTCTTC
CASSLAAGRPNEQFF
>TRBJ2-2|.|TRBV6-5|.
TGTGCCAGCAGTTTATCTAGCACCGGGGAGCTGTTTTTT
CASSLSSTGELFF
>TRBJ1-2|TRBD1|TRBV15|.
TGTGCCACCAGCAGGCTAGGGACAGACCCGGGGTATGGCTACACCTTC
CATSRLGTDPGYGYTF
>TRBJ2-1|.|TRBV5-1|once
TGCGCCAGCAGCTTGATCGGTAATGAGCAGTTCTTC
CASSLIGNEQFF
>TRBJ1-1|.|TRBV9|.
TGTGCCAGCAGCCCTTACACTGAAGCTTTCTTT
CASSPYTEAFF
>TRBJ2-7|TRBD2|TRBV6-1|.
TGTGCCAGCCGACTAGCGGGAACCTACGAGCAGTACTTC
CASRLAGTYEQYF
>TRBJ2-3|TRBD2|TRBV11-2|.
TGTGCCAGCAGTATAGCGGGGCACGGGAGGGCAGATACGCAGTATTTT
CASSIAGHGRADTQYF
>TRBJ1-1|.|TRBV5-4|.
TGTGCCAGCAGCTTGGAACTTCTGAACACTGAAGCTTTCTTT
CASSLELLNTEAFF
>TRBJ2-7|.|TRBV6-5|.
TGTGCCAGCAGTTACTCCCGGGACCCGAGCTACGAGCAGTACTTC
CASSYSRDPSYEQYF